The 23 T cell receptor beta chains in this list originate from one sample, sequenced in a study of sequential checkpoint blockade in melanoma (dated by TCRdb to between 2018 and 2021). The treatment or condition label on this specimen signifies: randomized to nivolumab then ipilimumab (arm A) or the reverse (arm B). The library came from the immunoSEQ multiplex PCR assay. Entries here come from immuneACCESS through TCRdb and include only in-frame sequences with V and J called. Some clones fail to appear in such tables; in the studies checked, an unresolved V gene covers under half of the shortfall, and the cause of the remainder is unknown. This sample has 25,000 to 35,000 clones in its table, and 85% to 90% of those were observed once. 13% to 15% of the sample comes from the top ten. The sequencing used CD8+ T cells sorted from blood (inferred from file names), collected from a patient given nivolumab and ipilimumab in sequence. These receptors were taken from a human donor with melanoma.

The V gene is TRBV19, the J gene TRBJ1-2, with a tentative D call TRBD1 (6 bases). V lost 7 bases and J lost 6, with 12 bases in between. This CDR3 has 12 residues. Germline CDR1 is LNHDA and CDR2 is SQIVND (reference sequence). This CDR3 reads CASKQGRHGYTF. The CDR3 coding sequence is TGTGCCAGTAAACAGGGTCGTCATGGCTACACCTTC.

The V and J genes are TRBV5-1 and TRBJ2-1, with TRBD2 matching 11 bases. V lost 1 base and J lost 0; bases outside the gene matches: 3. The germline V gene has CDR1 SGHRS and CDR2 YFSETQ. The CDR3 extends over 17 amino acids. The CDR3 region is CASSLSTSGTSYNEQFF. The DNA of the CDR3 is TGCGCCAGCAGCTTGTCGACTAGCGGGACCTCCTACAATGAGCAGTTCTTC. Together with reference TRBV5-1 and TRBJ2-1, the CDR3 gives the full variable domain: KAGVTQTPRYLIKTRGQQVTLSCSPISGHRSVSWYQQTPGQGLQFLFEYFSETQRNKGNFPGRFSGRQFSNSRSEMNVSTLELGDSALYLCASSLSTSGTSYNEQFFGPGTRLTVL.

The CDR3 nucleotides read TGTGCCAGCAGTGATCCGGGACAGGGTTTATTCGATACGCAGTATTTT. This codes for CASSDPGQGLFDTQYF. The V gene is TRBV25-1, the J gene TRBJ2-3; 9 bases agree with TRBD1. The length of the CDR3 is 16 residues. V lost 3 bases and J lost 6; bases outside the gene matches: 10. Germline loops: CDR1 MGHDK, CDR2 SYGVNS.

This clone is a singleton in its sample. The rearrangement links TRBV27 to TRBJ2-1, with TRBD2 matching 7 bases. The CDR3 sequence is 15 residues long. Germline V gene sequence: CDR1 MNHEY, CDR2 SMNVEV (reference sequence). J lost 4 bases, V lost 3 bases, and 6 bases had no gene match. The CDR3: CASSFGGGVYNEQFF. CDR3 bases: TGTGCCAGCAGTTTTGGGGGAGGGGTTTACAATGAGCAGTTCTTC.

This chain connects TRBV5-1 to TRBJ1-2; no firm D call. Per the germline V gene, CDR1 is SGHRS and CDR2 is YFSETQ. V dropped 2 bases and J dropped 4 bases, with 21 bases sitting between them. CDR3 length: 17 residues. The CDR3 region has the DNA TGCGCCAGCAGCTTTTCAGGCAGTCCCGGATGGATCTATGGCTACACCTTC. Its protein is CASSFSGSPGWIYGYTF.

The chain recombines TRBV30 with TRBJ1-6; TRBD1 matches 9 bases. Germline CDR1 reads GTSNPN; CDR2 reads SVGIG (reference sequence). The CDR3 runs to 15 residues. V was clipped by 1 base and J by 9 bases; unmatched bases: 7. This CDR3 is CAWSEQGAGSSPLHF. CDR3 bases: TGTGCCTGGAGTGAACAGGGGGCGGGTAGTTCACCCCTCCACTTT.

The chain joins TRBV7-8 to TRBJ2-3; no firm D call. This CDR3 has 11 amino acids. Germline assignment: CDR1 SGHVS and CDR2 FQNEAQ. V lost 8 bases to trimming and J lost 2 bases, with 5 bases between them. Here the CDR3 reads CASHTTDTQYF. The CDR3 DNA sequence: TGTGCCAGCCACACCACAGATACGCAGTATTTT. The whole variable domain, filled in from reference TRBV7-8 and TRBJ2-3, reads GAGVSQSPRYKVAKRGQDVALRCDPISGHVSLFWYQQALGQGPEFLTYFQNEAQLDKSGLPSDRFFAERPEGSVSTLKIQRTQQEDSAVYLCASHTTDTQYFGPGTRLTVL.

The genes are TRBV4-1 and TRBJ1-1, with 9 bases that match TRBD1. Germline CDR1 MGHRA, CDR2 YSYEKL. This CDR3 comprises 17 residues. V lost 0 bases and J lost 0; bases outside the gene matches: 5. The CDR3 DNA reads TGCGCCAGCAGCCAAGAAAGGACAGGGGATGTGAACACTGAAGCTTTCTTT. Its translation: CASSQERTGDVNTEAFF.

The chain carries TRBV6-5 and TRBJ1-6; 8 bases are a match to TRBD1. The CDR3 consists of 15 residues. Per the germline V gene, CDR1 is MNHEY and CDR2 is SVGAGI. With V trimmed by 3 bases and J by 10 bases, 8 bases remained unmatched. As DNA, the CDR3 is TGTGCCAGCAGTTATGAGGACAGGGTCCGCTCACCCCTCCACTTT. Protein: CASSYEDRVRSPLHF.

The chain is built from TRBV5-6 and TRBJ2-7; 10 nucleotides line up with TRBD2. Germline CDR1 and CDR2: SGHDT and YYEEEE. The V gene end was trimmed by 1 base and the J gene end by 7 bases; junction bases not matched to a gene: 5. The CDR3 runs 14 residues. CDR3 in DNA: TGTGCCAGCAGCTTGAGGCTAGCGGGGGTGGAGCAGTACTTC. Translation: CASSLRLAGVEQYF.

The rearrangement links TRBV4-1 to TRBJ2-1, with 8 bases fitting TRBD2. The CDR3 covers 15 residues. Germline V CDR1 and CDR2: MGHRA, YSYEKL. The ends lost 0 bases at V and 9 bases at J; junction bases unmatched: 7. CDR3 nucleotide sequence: TGCGCCAGCAGCCAAGATTCCGGGGGGGGGATTGAGCAGTTCTTC. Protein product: CASSQDSGGGIEQFF.

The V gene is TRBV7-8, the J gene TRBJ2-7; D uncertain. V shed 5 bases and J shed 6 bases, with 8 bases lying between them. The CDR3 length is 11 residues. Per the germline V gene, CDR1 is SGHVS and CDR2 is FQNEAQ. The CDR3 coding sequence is TGTGCCAGCAGCCACGGCGGCGAGCAGTACGTC. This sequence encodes CASSHGGEQYV.

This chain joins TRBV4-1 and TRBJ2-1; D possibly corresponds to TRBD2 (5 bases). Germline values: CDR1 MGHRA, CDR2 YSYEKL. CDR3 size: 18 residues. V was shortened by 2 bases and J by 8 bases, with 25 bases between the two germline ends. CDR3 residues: CASSQKQAKRMLWDEQFF. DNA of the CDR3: TGCGCCAGCAGCCAAAAGCAGGCCAAGCGGATGCTCTGGGATGAGCAGTTCTTC.

CDR3: CASNLSEPSYNEQFF. CDR3 bases: TGTGCCAGCAACCTTAGCGAACCCTCTTACAATGAGCAGTTCTTC. V gene TRBV6-9 combines with J gene TRBJ2-1; D is possibly TRBD2 (5 bases). The germline V gene has CDR1 MNHGY and CDR2 SVAAGI. The CDR3 totals 15 residues. Trimming shortened V by 7 bases and J by 4 bases, and 17 bases separated the two germline ends.

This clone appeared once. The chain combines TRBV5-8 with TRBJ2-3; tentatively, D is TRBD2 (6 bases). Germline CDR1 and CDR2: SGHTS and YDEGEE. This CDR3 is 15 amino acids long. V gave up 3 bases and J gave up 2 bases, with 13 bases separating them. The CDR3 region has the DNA TGTGCCAGCAGCTACCGGGACTCGATCACAGATACGCAGTATTTT. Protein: CASSYRDSITDTQYF. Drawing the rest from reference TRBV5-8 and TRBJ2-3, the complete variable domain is EAGVTQSPTHLIKTRGQQATLRCSPISGHTSVYWYQQALGLGLQFLLWYDEGEERNRGNFPPRFSGRQFPNYSSELNVNALELEDSALYLCASSYRDSITDTQYFGPGTRLTVL.

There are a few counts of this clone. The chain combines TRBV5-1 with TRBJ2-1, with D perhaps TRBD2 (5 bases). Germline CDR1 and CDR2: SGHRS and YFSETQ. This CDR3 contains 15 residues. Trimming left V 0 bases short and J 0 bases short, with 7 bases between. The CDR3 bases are TGCGCCAGCAGCTTGGCGGGGAGCTCCTACAATGAGCAGTTCTTC. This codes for CASSLAGSSYNEQFF.

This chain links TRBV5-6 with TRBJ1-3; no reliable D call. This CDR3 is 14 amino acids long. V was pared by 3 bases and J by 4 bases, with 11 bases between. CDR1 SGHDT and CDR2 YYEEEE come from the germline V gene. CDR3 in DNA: TGTGCCAGCAGCTCCATTGGGCTCGGAAACACCATATATTTT. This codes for CASSSIGLGNTIYF.

The CDR3 bases are TGTGCCAGCAGCGTAGGTGGGGGCAGCTATGGCTACACCTTC. Amino acids: CASSVGGGSYGYTF. The rearrangement uses TRBV9 and TRBJ1-2, with D possibly being TRBD1 (6 bases). This CDR3 has 14 amino acids. V lost 0 bases to trimming and J lost 4 bases, with 10 bases between them. Germline CDR1 is SGDLS and CDR2 is YYNGEE.

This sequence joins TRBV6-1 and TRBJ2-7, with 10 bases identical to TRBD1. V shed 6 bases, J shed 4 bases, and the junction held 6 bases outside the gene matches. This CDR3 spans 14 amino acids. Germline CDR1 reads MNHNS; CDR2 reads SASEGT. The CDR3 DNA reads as TGTGCCAGCAGGATCCGGGACAGGGGTTACGAGCAGTACGTC. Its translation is CASRIRDRGYEQYV.

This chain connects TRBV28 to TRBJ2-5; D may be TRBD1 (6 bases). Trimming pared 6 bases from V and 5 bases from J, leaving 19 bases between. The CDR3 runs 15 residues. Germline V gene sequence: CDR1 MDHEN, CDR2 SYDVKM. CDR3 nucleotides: TGTGCCAGCAGGACAGCGGACAGCCTGTTGGAGACCCAGTACTTC. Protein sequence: CASRTADSLLETQYF.

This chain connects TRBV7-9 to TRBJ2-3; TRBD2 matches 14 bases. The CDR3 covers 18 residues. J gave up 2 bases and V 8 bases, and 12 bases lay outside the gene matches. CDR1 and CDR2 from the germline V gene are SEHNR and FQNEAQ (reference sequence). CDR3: CASSGLAGDMGPTDTQYF. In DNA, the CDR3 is TGTGCCAGCTCGGGACTAGCGGGGGACATGGGCCCCACAGATACGCAGTATTTT.

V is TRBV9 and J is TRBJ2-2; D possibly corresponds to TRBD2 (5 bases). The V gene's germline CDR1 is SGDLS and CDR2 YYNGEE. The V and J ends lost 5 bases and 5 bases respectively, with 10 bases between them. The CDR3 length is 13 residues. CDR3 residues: CASSFRGTGELFF. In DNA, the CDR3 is TGTGCCAGCAGTTTTCGGGGTACCGGGGAGCTGTTTTTT.

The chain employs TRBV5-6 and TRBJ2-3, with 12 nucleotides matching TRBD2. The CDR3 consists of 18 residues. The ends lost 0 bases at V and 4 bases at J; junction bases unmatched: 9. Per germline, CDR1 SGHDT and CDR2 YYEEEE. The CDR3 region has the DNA TGTGCCAGCAGCTTGGGACTAGCGGGAGAAGCATTCGCAGATACGCAGTATTTT. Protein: CASSLGLAGEAFADTQYF.